This T cell receptor beta chain was captured by sequencing in a study of blood T cell repertoires in COVID-19. About the research overall: COVID-19 samples collected from the United States, Italy and Spain covered acute and convalescent phases. Sources were T cells, B-cell-depleted T cells, or PBMCs; the material itself was cDNA or gDNA.

This clone is a singleton in its sample. Germline V gene data show CDR1 as LNHDA and CDR2 as SQIVND (reference sequence). With 8 bases removed from V and 4 bases from J, the gap between germline ends came to 14 bases. This CDR3 comprises 13 residues. Per the authors' pipeline: It was from reference gene primer amplification that nucleated cell counts were estimated. Produced via immunoSEQ multiplex PCR; TCRdb's table is partial and in-frame only. Clone size and the V and J calls come from that table; the DNA yielded D and trimming. The sample contains about 50,000 clones, 86% of which appear only once.

This chain uses TRBV19 with TRBJ1-1, with a possible D match to TRBD1 (6 bases). The clonotype comes from a woman aged 55 to 70 with acute or convalescent COVID-19. The material sequenced was peripheral blood. The CDR3 is CASGVGGLTEAFF. Here the CDR3 DNA reads TGTGCCAGTGGTGTGGGGGGGCTCACTGAAGCTTTCTTT.